This TCR beta chain was documented in a study of T-cell reconstitution after alpha-beta-depleted transplantation in children. Unique molecular identifiers were used in preparing the TCRbeta library. TCRdb reprocessed the PCR reads via MiXCR and lists one record per CDR3 protein. This table holds some 120,000 distinct CDR3 sequences, about 9.5% found once. The table lists this clonotype with a few counts. Its specificity is unknown. Findings and caveats of the study: Newly generated T cells supplied most T-cell counts and diversity one year post-transplant. The study traced high day-60 TCRbeta diversity in some patients to surviving recipient T cells and thymic progenitors. Reportedly, only several hundred clones from non-depleted graft cells drove alpha-beta T-cell counts at about two months.

CDR3 length equals 12 residues. V lost 10 bases, J lost 2 bases, and 12 bases lay in between. Germline values: CDR1 ENHRY, CDR2 SYGVKD. This sequence was found in a girl under three years old who had a stem cell transplant for combined immunodeficiency, so the T cells may come from the graft donor. Sequenced material: PBMCs, mostly from graft donor cells, taken 180 days after TCRalphabeta/CD19-depleted stem cell transplant. The chain has TRBV10-3 and TRBJ2-7; the D call may be TRBD1 or TRBD2 (5 bases each). In nucleotides, the CDR3 is TGTGCCAGCCGGGACCTGACCTACGAGCAGTACTTC. As protein: CASRDLTYEQYF.